These 5 T cell receptor beta chains originate from one sample sequenced in a study of blood T cell repertoires in COVID-19. This table comes from immunoSEQ multiplex PCR, and its TCRdb copy is limited to in-frame clones, with some not included. The data show 250,000 to 300,000 clones, approximately 90% seen once. The sequencing input was PBMCs or T cells enriched from blood (not recorded which). These receptor sequences come from an older woman in a cohort exposed to, infected with or recovered from COVID-19 (not recorded which).

The chain employs TRBV4-2 and TRBJ1-6; no reliable D call. V was trimmed by 0 bases and J by 10 bases, leaving 4 bases between them. From germline, CDR1 is LGHNA and CDR2 YNFKEQ. This CDR3 is built from 12 residues. CDR3 protein: CASSQDGSPLHF. The CDR3 bases are TGTGCCAGCAGCCAAGACGGGTCACCCCTCCACTTT.

V usage is TRBV13 and J usage is TRBJ1-2; D is unresolved. CDR1 is PRHDT, CDR2 FYEKMQ, per germline (reference sequence). This CDR3 has 17 amino acids. The V gene lost 3 bases and the J gene lost 4 bases, with 21 bases spanning the gap. The CDR3 DNA follows: TGTGCCAGCAGCTTGGCAGCCTCAACAGTCCCCTCCTATGGCTACACCTTC. This encodes CASSLAASTVPSYGYTF.

V and J are TRBV15 and TRBJ2-7; D unclear. The CDR3 sequence is 13 residues long. Trimming took off 2 bases at V and 2 bases at J, with 7 bases between the two ends. The germline V gene has CDR1 LNHNV and CDR2 YYDKDF (reference sequence). Here the CDR3 DNA reads TGTGCCACCAGCAGACAAACTACCTACGAGCAGTACTTC. Translation: CATSRQTTYEQYF.

The J gene is TRBJ1-2, the V gene TRBV10-3; the match to TRBD1 covers 9 bases. The CDR3 totals 16 residues. With 3 bases clipped from V and 4 bases from J, the junction kept 9 bases outside the gene matches. The germline V gene encodes CDR1 ENHRY and CDR2 SYGVKD. Here the CDR3 reads CAISESGGQGRYGYTF. The CDR3, as DNA: TGTGCCATCAGTGAATCCGGGGGACAGGGACGCTATGGCTACACCTTC.

CDR3 residues: CASREGRGPSYGYTF. CDR3 DNA: TGTGCCAGCCGAGAGGGCAGGGGGCCTTCCTATGGCTACACCTTC. The chain is built from TRBV18 and TRBJ1-2; 8 bases map to TRBD1. The V segment lost 8 bases and the J segment 4 bases; nucleotides outside the gene matches: 12. CDR1 is KGHSH and CDR2 is LQKENI in the germline V gene. This CDR3 has 15 residues.